One sample yielded the 2 T cell receptor beta chains listed below, sequenced in a study of shared clonotypes between healthy human individuals. Naive CD8 cells, CD45RO-negative and positively selected for CCR7, excluded terminally differentiated effector memory CD45RA+ cells. Sequencing was performed with immunoSEQ multiplex PCR; in TCRdb, only in-frame clones are kept and a portion is missing. The data contain about 2.1 million clones, 85% to 95% of them singletons. Sequencing was carried out using naive CD8+ T cells from PBMCs. Receptors originate from a man in his late teens or twenties in good health. Some clones in this sample may be carry-over from other donors' samples.

V and J are TRBV29-1 and TRBJ2-1; 8 bases are shared with TRBD1. Trimming cost V 6 bases and J 7 bases; bases outside gene matches: 17. Germline-derived CDR1 and CDR2 are SQVTM and ANQGSEA. This CDR3 is built from 16 residues. The CDR3 is CSVADAGTGGFNEQFF. The CDR3 nucleotides are TGCAGCGTCGCGGACGCTGGGACAGGTGGTTTTAATGAGCAGTTCTTC.

This CDR3 reads CASSLWASGMQDTQYF. The CDR3 DNA follows: TGTGCCAGCAGTTTGTGGGCTAGCGGGATGCAAGATACGCAGTATTTT. V usage is TRBV27 and J usage is TRBJ2-3; 9 bases map to TRBD2. The CDR3 has 16 residues. V dropped 3 bases and J dropped 5; count of bases not matched to a gene: 9. Per the germline V gene, CDR1 is MNHEY and CDR2 is SMNVEV (reference sequence).